This T cell receptor beta chain originates from a study of breast tumors, draining lymph nodes, adjacent tissues. J lost 10 bases, V lost 8 bases, and 14 bases had no gene match. Germline-derived CDR1 and CDR2 are SQVTM and ANQGSEA. This CDR3 is built from 14 residues. Study conclusions and caveats: Luminal-like breast cancer showed significantly higher tumor–nontumor repertoire similarity than basal-like. Tumors had less TCR diversity than lymph nodes, more than nontumor tissue. Data fit most tumor T cells coming from lymph node, expanding in tumor. The lymph node origin of tumor T cells was framed as consistent with a hypothesis, not demonstrated.

Samples came from axillary lymph nodes draining the breast cancer. TCRdb redid the calling of the multiplex PCR reads with MiXCR, one entry per CDR3 protein. The table has about 110,000 distinct CDR3 sequences, 30% seen once; the top ten hold under 6%. A word on this clonotype: Its antigen is currently unknown.

The sequenced sample consisted of axillary lymph node tissue. The chain uses TRBV29-1 and TRBJ2-1, with 10 bases matching TRBD1. The source of this sequence is a female donor with breast cancer. Some clones in this sample may be carry-over from other donors' samples. For the CDR3, the DNA is TGCAGCTCACCGGGACAGGGGCGTCATGAGGAGCAGTTCTTC. Translated: CSSPGQGRHEEQFF.